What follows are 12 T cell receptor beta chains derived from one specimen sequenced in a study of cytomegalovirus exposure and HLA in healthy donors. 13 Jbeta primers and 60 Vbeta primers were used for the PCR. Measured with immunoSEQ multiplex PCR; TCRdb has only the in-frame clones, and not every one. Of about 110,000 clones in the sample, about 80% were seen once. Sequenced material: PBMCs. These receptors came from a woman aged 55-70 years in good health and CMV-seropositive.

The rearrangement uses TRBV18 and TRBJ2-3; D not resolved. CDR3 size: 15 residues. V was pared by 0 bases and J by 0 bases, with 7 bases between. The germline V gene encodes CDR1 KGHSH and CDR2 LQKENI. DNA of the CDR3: TGTGCCAGCTCACCACCTGGCCGCAGCACAGATACGCAGTATTTT. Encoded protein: CASSPPGRSTDTQYF.

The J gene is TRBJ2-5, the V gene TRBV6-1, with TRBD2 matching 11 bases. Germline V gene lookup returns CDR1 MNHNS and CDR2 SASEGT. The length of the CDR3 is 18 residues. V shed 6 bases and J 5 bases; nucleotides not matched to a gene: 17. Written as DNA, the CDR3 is TGTGCCAGCAGGGAACGCCTAGTTAGCGGGAGGGCCGCGGAGACCCAGTACTTC. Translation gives CASRERLVSGRAAETQYF.

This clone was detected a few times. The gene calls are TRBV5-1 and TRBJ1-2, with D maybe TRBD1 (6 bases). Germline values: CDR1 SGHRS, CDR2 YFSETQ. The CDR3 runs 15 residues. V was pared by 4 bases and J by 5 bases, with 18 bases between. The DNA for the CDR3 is TGCGCCAGCAGCCCGGGGGGCGTCGCAGTATATGGCTACACCTTC. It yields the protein CASSPGGVAVYGYTF.

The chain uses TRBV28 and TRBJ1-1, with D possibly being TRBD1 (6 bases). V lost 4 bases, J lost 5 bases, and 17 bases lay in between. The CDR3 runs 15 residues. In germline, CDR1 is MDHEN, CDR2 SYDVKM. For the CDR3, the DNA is TGTGCCAGCAGTTCACAGGGTGGATCGGGGACTGAAGCTTTCTTT. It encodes CASSSQGGSGTEAFF.

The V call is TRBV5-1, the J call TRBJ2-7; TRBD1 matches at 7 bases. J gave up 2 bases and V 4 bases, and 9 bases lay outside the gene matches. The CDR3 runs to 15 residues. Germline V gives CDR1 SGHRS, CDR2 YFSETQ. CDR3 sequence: CASSPEGQATYEQYF. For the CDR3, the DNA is TGCGCCAGCAGCCCTGAAGGACAGGCAACCTACGAGCAGTACTTC. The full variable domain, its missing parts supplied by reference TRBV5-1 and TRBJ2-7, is KAGVTQTPRYLIKTRGQQVTLSCSPISGHRSVSWYQQTPGQGLQFLFEYFSETQRNKGNFPGRFSGRQFSNSRSEMNVSTLELGDSALYLCASSPEGQATYEQYFGPGTRLTVT.

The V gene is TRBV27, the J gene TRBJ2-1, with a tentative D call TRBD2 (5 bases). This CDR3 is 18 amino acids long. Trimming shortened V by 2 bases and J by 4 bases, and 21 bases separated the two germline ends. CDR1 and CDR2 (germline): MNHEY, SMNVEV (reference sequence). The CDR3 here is CASSLISLGGPTYNEQFF. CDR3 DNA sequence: TGTGCCAGCAGTTTAATCAGTCTAGGAGGCCCCACTTACAATGAGCAGTTCTTC.

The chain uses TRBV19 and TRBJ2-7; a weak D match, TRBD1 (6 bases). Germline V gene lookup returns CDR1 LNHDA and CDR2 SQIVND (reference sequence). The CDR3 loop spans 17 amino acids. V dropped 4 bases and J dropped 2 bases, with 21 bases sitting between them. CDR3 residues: CASSTTQYWGRTYEQYF. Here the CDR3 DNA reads TGTGCCAGTAGTACCACTCAATACTGGGGGCGAACCTACGAGCAGTACTTC.

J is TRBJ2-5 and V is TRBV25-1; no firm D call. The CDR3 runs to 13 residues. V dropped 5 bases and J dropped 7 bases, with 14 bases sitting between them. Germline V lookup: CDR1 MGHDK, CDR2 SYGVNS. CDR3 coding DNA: TGTGCCAGCAGTCACTTGGGCGCCGGGACCCAGTACTTC. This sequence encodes CASSHLGAGTQYF.

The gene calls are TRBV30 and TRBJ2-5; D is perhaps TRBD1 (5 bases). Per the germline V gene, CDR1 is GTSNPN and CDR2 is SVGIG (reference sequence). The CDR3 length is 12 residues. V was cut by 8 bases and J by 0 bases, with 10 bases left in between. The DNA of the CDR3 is TGTGCCGGGGCGTGGTACCAAGAGACCCAGTACTTC. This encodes CAGAWYQETQYF. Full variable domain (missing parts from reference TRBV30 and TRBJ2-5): SQTIHQWPATLVQPVGSPLSLECTVEGTSNPNLYWYRQAAGRGLQLLFYSVGIGQISSEVPQNLSASRPQDRQFILSSKKLLLSDSGFYLCAGAWYQETQYFGPGTRLLVL.

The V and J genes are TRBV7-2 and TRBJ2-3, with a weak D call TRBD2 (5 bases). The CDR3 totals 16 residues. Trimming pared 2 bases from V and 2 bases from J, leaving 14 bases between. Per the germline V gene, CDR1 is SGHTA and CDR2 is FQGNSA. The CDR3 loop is CASSLLGAGHTDTQYF. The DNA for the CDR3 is TGTGCCAGCAGCTTACTGGGTGCGGGTCACACAGATACGCAGTATTTT.

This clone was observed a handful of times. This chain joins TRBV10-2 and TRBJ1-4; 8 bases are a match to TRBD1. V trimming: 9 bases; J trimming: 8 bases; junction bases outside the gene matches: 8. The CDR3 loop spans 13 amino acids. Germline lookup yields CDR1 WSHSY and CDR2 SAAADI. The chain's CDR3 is CASHAGGGEKLFF. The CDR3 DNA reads TGCGCCAGTCATGCAGGGGGCGGAGAAAAACTGTTTTTT.

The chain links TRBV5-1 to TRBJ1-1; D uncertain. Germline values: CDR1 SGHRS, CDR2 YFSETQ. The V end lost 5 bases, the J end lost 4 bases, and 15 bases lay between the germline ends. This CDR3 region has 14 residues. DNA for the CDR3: TGCGCCAGCAGACCCCGGGGTCGATTCACTGAAGCTTTCTTT. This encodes CASRPRGRFTEAFF.